The present T cell receptor (beta chain) was sequenced within a study of shared clonotypes between healthy human individuals. Study-level points and caveats: Estimated clonotype richness was generally higher in naive than memory subsets. Only blood was sampled; tissue repertoires likely differ.

Deep level was the assay's run setting. Sorted-subset replicate PCRs used around 200 ng of genomic DNA. This amount corresponded to tens of thousands of T cell genomes. Repertoires were generated with immunoSEQ multiplex PCR, while TCRdb's copy carries only in-frame clones and drops some. The sample comprises about 1.5 million clones, 95% to 99% of which are singletons, and approximately 0.44% rests with the top ten. Of note for this clone: Its specificity is unknown.

Germline V CDR1 and CDR2: MDHEN, SYDVKM. This CDR3 is 13 amino acids long. The germline V and J ends were trimmed by 2 bases and 8 bases, with 9 bases remaining between them. Sequenced input: naive CD4+ T cells sorted from blood. Specified subset: CD45RA+ positively selected. The J gene is TRBJ1-4, the V gene TRBV28; D gene unclear. The source of this sequence is a man aged 25 to 40 in good health. The CDR3 coding sequence is TGTGCCAGCAGTTTAAAAGGGAGGGAAAAACTGTTTTTT. This translates into CASSLKGREKLFF.